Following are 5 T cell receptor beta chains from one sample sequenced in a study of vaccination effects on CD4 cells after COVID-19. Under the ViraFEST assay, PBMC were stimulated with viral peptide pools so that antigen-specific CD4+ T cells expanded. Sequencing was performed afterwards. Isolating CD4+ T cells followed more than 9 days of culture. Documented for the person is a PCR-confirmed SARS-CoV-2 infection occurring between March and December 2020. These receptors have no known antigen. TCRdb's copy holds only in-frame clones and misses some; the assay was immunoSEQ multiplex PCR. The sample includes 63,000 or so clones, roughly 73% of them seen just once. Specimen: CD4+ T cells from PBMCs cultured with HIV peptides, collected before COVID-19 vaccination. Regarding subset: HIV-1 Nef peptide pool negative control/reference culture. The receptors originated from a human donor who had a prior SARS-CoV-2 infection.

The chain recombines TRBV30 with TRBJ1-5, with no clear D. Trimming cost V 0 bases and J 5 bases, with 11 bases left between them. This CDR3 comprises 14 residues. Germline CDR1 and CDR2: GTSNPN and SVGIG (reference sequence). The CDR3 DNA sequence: TGTGCCTGGAGTGTTTCTGGGTTAGATCAGCCCCAGCATTTT. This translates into CAWSVSGLDQPQHF. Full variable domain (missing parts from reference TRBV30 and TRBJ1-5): SQTIHQWPATLVQPVGSPLSLECTVEGTSNPNLYWYRQAAGRGLQLLFYSVGIGQISSEVPQNLSASRPQDRQFILSSKKLLLSDSGFYLCAWSVSGLDQPQHFGDGTRLSIL.

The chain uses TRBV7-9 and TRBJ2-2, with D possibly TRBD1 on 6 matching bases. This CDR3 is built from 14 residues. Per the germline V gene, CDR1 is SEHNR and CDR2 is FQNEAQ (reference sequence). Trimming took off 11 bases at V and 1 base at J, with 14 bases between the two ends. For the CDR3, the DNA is TGTGCCGCCCAGACAGGAGTGAACACCGGGGAGCTGTTTTTT. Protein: CAAQTGVNTGELFF.

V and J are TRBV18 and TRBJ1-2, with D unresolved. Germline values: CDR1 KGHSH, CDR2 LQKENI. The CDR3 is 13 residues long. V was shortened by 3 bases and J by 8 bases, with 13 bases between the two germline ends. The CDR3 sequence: CASSPDVEGGYTF. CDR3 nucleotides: TGTGCCAGCTCACCGGACGTCGAAGGGGGCTACACCTTC.

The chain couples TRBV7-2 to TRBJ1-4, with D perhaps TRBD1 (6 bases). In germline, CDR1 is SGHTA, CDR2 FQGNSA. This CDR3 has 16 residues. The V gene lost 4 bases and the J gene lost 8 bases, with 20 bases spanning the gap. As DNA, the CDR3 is TGTGCCAGCAGCTCAGCCCGGGGGGCAGTTGGGGAAAAACTGTTTTTT. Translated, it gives CASSSARGAVGEKLFF.

CDR3 DNA: TGTGCCAGCAGTTTATTACCTCTCCTCTCTGCAAACACTGAAGCTTTCTTT. The encoded protein is CASSLLPLLSANTEAFF. The chain has TRBV27 and TRBJ1-1; D not resolved. With 1 base removed from V and 2 bases from J, the gap between germline ends came to 17 bases. CDR1 is MNHEY, CDR2 SMNVEV, per germline (reference sequence). This CDR3 has 17 residues.